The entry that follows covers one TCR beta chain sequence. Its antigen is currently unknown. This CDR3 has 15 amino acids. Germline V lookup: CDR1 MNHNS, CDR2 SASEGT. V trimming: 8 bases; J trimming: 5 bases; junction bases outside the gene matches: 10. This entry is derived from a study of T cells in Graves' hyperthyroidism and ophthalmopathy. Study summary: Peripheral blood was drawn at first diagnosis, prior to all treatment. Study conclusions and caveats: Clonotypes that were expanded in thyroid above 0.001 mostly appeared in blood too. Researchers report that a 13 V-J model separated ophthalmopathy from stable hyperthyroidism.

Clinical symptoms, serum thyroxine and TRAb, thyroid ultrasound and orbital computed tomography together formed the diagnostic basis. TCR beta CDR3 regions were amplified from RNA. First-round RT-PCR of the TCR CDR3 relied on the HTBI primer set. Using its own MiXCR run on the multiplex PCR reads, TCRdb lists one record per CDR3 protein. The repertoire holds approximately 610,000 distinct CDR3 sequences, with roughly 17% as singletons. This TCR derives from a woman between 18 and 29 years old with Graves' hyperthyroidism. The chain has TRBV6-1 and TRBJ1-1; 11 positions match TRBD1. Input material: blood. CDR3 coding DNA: TGTGCCAGCTCTCGGGACAGGGGGTTGAGGACTGAAGCTTTCTTT. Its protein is CASSRDRGLRTEAFF.